One sample yielded the 26 T cell receptor beta chains listed below, sequenced in a study of CD8+CD57+ T cells in acquired aplastic anemia. The TCR beta profiling, which covered VDJ combination and CDR3 sequence, was carried out using genomic DNA as the template. TCRdb passed the reads through MiXCR, listing each CDR3 protein once. Seen here are roughly 81,000 distinct CDR3 sequences, approximately 46% observed once, and the top ten hold roughly 70%. The sequenced sample consisted of sorted CD4+, CD8+, or CD8+CD57+ T cells (not recorded which) from PBMCs. All receptors come from a human donor in good health, serving as a control.

This clonotype has ten or more counts. This rearrangement joins TRBV10-2 to TRBJ2-7, with D unresolved. There are 13 residues in the CDR3. Germline lookup yields CDR1 WSHSY and CDR2 SAAADI. V lost 8 bases and J 6 bases, leaving 17 bases between the germline ends. The CDR3 protein is CASGVGRGGEQYF. In nucleotides, the CDR3 is TGCGCCAGCGGTGTCGGTCGTGGCGGCGAGCAGTACTTC.

There are many counts of this clonotype. This chain uses TRBV5-4 with TRBJ1-1; D unclear. Trimming took 0 bases from V and 2 from J, leaving 2 bases between them. The V gene's germline CDR1 is SGHNT and CDR2 YYREEE (reference sequence). CDR3 length: 12 residues. The CDR3 spells CASSLVNTEAFF. The CDR3 DNA sequence: TGTGCCAGCAGCTTGGTTAACACTGAAGCTTTCTTT.

This clonotype appeared a single time. This chain connects TRBV25-1 to TRBJ1-6; no clear D gene. CDR1 is MGHDK, CDR2 SYGVNS, per germline. The length of the CDR3 is 18 residues. V gave up 1 base and J gave up 0 bases, with 13 bases separating them. DNA of the CDR3: TGTGCCAGCAGTGAATTTGTGGTTGGCTACTCCTATAATTCACCCCTCCACTTT. Translating gives CASSEFVVGYSYNSPLHF.

In its sample, this clonotype was seen many times. This chain uses TRBV7-9 with TRBJ2-5; TRBD2 is a possible D gene (6 bases). Trimming cost V 5 bases and J 5 bases, with 12 bases left between them. The CDR3 is 13 amino acids. Germline-derived CDR1 and CDR2 are SEHNR and FQNEAQ (reference sequence). The CDR3 DNA reads TGTGCCAGCAGCCCGGGGGTTCCGGAGACCCAGTACTTC. Amino acid sequence: CASSPGVPETQYF.

This clonotype was detected only once. The CDR3: CASTRTGGIVYGYTF. As DNA, the CDR3 is TGTGCCAGCACCAGGACAGGGGGAATAGTCTATGGCTACACCTTC. V usage is TRBV12-3 or TRBV12-4 and J usage is TRBJ1-2; 10 nucleotides match TRBD1. CDR3 length: 15 amino acids. Trimming took 7 bases from V and 4 from J; bases not matched to a gene: 9.

This clonotype has a single count. The CDR3 DNA follows: TGTGCCACCAGAAGGGGGGAGAGCTCCTACGAGCAGTACGTC. Translating gives CATRRGESSYEQYV. The chain joins TRBV10-3 to TRBJ2-7; perhaps D is TRBD1 or TRBD2 (6 bases each). Germline CDR1 ENHRY, CDR2 SYGVKD. Trimming stripped 10 bases from V and 0 bases from J, with 16 bases between. This CDR3 comprises 14 residues.

The chain recombines TRBV12-3 or TRBV12-4 with TRBJ2-1; D unresolved. CDR3 length equals 13 residues. The ends were cut back, 6 bases at V and 9 bases at J, with 15 bases in the middle. The CDR3, as DNA: TGTGCCAGCAGCCCTGACGGACGGAGTGAGCAGTTCTTC. This codes for CASSPDGRSEQFF.

In its sample, this clonotype was seen many times. V is TRBV20-1 and J is TRBJ2-7; 11 bases agree with TRBD2. CDR1 and CDR2 (germline): DFQATT, SNEGSKA (reference sequence). This CDR3 has 13 residues. The V gene end was trimmed by 3 bases and the J gene end by 6 bases; junction bases not matched to a gene: 4. The CDR3 nucleotides read TGCAGTGCTAGTAACCTAGCGGGAGGCGAGCAGTACTTC. Protein: CSASNLAGGEQYF.

This clonotype was observed many times. The rearrangement joins TRBV27 to TRBJ1-1; D gene unclear. V was clipped by 4 bases and J by 4 bases, with 4 bases between them. The CDR3 covers 11 residues. Germline V gives CDR1 MNHEY, CDR2 SMNVEV (reference sequence). CDR3 coding DNA: TGTGCCAGCAGTTGGGGCACTGAAGCTTTCTTT. Its translation is CASSWGTEAFF.

This clonotype was detected ten times or more. V usage is TRBV15 and J usage is TRBJ2-6; D uncertain. V lost 3 bases, J lost 2 bases, and 5 bases lay in between. Germline lookup yields CDR1 LNHNV and CDR2 YYDKDF (reference sequence). The CDR3 loop spans 14 amino acids. CDR3 in DNA: TGTGCCACCAGCAGGACTGCTGGGGCCAACGTCCTGACTTTC. It encodes CATSRTAGANVLTF.

The V gene is TRBV19, the J gene TRBJ2-1; 9 bases are a match to TRBD2. This CDR3 comprises 15 residues. The germline CDR1 and CDR2 sequences are LNHDA and SQIVND (reference sequence). Germline trimming cut 5 bases from V and 8 bases from J; bases unmatched to any gene: 10. The CDR3 bases are TGTGCCAGTAGTCGGACTAGCGATTATGGCCATGAGCAGTTCTTC. Protein product: CASSRTSDYGHEQFF.

This clonotype was found many times. This sequence joins TRBV7-9 and TRBJ1-1, with D unresolved. Trimming stripped 5 bases from V and 12 bases from J, with 13 bases between. The CDR3 sequence is 11 residues long. Germline-derived CDR1 and CDR2 are SEHNR and FQNEAQ (reference sequence). The CDR3 DNA sequence: TGTGCCAGCAGCCCGGCCTTTCTCACTTTCTTT. It is translated as CASSPAFLTFF.

This clonotype occurred many times. The chain combines TRBV19 with TRBJ1-1; D is undetermined. V was trimmed by 3 bases and J by 5 bases, leaving 7 bases between them. The V gene's germline CDR1 is LNHDA and CDR2 SQIVND (reference sequence). This CDR3 region has 12 residues. The CDR3 region is CASSMGRTEAFF. The CDR3 nucleotides are TGTGCCAGTAGTATGGGGAGAACTGAAGCTTTCTTT.

This chain connects TRBV10-3 to TRBJ2-7; D possibly corresponds to TRBD2 (5 bases). This CDR3 is built from 13 residues. V was pared by 7 bases and J by 6 bases, with 16 bases between. Germline loops: CDR1 ENHRY, CDR2 SYGVKD. The DNA for the CDR3 is TGTGCCATCACGCAACCTGGGAGTAGCGAGCAGTACTTC. It yields the protein CAITQPGSSEQYF.

This clonotype was found a few times. The gene calls are TRBV7-8 and TRBJ2-2, with 9 bases fitting TRBD1. The CDR3 has 15 amino acids. CDR1 is SGHVS, CDR2 FQNEAQ, per germline. V dropped 5 bases and J dropped 7; count of bases not matched to a gene: 8. The CDR3 nucleotides are TGTGCCAGCAGCCCGGGACAGGGAGGTGGCGGGGAGCTGTTTTTT. Its translation is CASSPGQGGGGELFF. The full variable domain, completed using reference TRBV7-8 and TRBJ2-2, is GAGVSQSPRYKVAKRGQDVALRCDPISGHVSLFWYQQALGQGPEFLTYFQNEAQLDKSGLPSDRFFAERPEGSVSTLKIQRTQQEDSAVYLCASSPGQGGGGELFFGEGSRLTVL.

This chain joins TRBV19 and TRBJ2-3; no reliable D call. This CDR3 is 14 amino acids long. The V end was cut by 5 bases, the J end by 0 bases, with 9 bases between. Germline-derived CDR1 and CDR2 are LNHDA and SQIVND (reference sequence). In DNA form, the CDR3 reads TGTGCCAGTAGTCGGTCAACTAGCACAGATACGCAGTATTTT. It translates to CASSRSTSTDTQYF.

The chain links TRBV4-1 to TRBJ2-7; D not resolved. The CDR3 length is 15 residues. V was cut by 2 bases and J by 5 bases, with 16 bases left in between. Germline assignment: CDR1 MGHRA and CDR2 YSYEKL. The CDR3 sequence is CASSQPHRLNHEQYF. The CDR3 DNA is TGCGCCAGCAGCCAACCCCACCGGCTGAACCACGAGCAGTACTTC.

J is TRBJ2-7 and V is TRBV30; 9 bases are a match to TRBD1. V shed 2 bases, J shed 3 bases, and the junction held 5 bases outside the gene matches. Looked up from germline, CDR1 is GTSNPN and CDR2 is SVGIG (reference sequence). This CDR3 is built from 14 residues. The CDR3 DNA follows: TGTGCCTGGAGTTTCACAGGGGGCAACTACGAGCAGTACTTC. Protein sequence: CAWSFTGGNYEQYF.

The chain combines TRBV2 with TRBJ2-3; D not certain. This CDR3 region has 14 residues. V was shortened by 4 bases and J by 6 bases, with 14 bases between the two germline ends. The germline V gene encodes CDR1 SNHLY and CDR2 FYNNEI. CDR3 loop: CASSGHEDSDTQYF. The CDR3 nucleotides are TGTGCCAGCAGTGGTCACGAAGATTCGGATACGCAGTATTTT.

The J gene is TRBJ2-7, the V gene TRBV10-2; 7 bases align to TRBD2. The CDR3 consists of 13 residues. The V gene end was trimmed by 3 bases and the J gene end by 7 bases; junction bases not matched to a gene: 6. Germline assignment: CDR1 WSHSY and CDR2 SAAADI. The CDR3 reads CASSEPNGREQYF. CDR3 coding DNA: TGCGCCAGCAGTGAACCCAACGGGAGGGAGCAGTACTTC.

The chain has TRBV7-8 and TRBJ2-5, with D hard to call. Germline-derived CDR1 and CDR2 are SGHVS and FQNEAQ. The CDR3 totals 14 residues. V gave up 1 base and J gave up 1 base, with 7 bases separating them. This chain's CDR3 is CASSLGGSQETQYF. In DNA, the CDR3 is TGTGCCAGCAGCTTAGGTGGAAGCCAAGAGACCCAGTACTTC.

The chain recombines TRBV9 with TRBJ2-7; possibly TRBD2 for D (5 bases). Trimming removed 3 bases from V and 0 bases from J, with 10 bases in between. The CDR3 length is 14 residues. CDR1 is SGDLS, CDR2 YYNGEE, per germline. The chain's CDR3 is CASSAIAGSYEQYF. CDR3 nucleotides: TGTGCCAGCAGCGCTATCGCGGGCTCCTACGAGCAGTACTTC.

This clonotype occurred a few times. The J gene is TRBJ1-2, the V gene TRBV15; 7 bases map to TRBD1. The CDR3 spans 14 residues. The V gene end was trimmed by 1 base and the J gene end by 4 bases; junction bases not matched to a gene: 3. Looked up from germline, CDR1 is LNHNV and CDR2 is YYDKDF (reference sequence). CDR3 amino acids: CATSRGTGGYGYTF. In nucleotides, the CDR3 is TGTGCCACCAGCAGAGGGACAGGCGGCTATGGCTACACCTTC.

Here the CDR3 DNA reads TGTGCCAGCAGTTCGGGGGTCTATAGCAATCAGCCCCAGCATTTT. Its translation: CASSSGVYSNQPQHF. The V and J genes are TRBV12-3 or TRBV12-4 and TRBJ1-5; a weak D match, TRBD1 (5 bases). The CDR3 loop spans 15 amino acids. V was trimmed by 4 bases and J by 0 bases, leaving 10 bases between them.

This rearrangement joins TRBV2 to TRBJ1-2; the D is unclear. This CDR3 has 13 residues. V was pared by 9 bases and J by 0 bases, with 11 bases between. Germline V gene lookup returns CDR1 SNHLY and CDR2 FYNNEI. Written as DNA, the CDR3 is TGTGCCAGTTGGGAGAACCCTAACTATGGCTACACCTTC. The encoded protein is CASWENPNYGYTF.

The CDR3 loop is CASSDLLDEQYF. CDR3 coding DNA: TGTGCCAGCAGTGACTTACTTGACGAGCAGTACTTC. The chain recombines TRBV25-1 with TRBJ2-7; D gene uncertain. The V gene lost 3 bases and the J gene lost 5 bases, with 8 bases spanning the gap. Germline loops: CDR1 MGHDK, CDR2 SYGVNS. This CDR3 is built from 12 residues.